The T cell receptor beta chain described here comes from a study of T cell clusters in autoimmune cytopenias. General study points: Compared with active autoimmune hepatitis patients, healthy donors showed approximately 2.7-fold more exclusive TRB clusters.

Multiplex touch-down PCR amplified TRB using TRB-A and TRB-B pools in one tube. TCRdb re-called the multiplex PCR reads; every CDR3 protein appears as one record, without DNA. The data include about 3,900 distinct CDR3 sequences; the top ten clones carry approximately 14%. This CDR3 has 14 amino acids. TRB was amplified from roughly 0.25 ug of peripheral blood genomic DNA per sample. For this clonotype: Its antigen is not known.

The sequence was obtained from a human donor with an autoimmune cytopenia or autoimmune hepatitis (not recorded which). The sequenced sample was peripheral blood. The gene calls are TRBV12-3 or TRBV12-4 and TRBJ2-1; TCRdb designates TRBD2, a call that cannot be tested without DNA. The chain's CDR3 is CASQRGSPYNEQFF.